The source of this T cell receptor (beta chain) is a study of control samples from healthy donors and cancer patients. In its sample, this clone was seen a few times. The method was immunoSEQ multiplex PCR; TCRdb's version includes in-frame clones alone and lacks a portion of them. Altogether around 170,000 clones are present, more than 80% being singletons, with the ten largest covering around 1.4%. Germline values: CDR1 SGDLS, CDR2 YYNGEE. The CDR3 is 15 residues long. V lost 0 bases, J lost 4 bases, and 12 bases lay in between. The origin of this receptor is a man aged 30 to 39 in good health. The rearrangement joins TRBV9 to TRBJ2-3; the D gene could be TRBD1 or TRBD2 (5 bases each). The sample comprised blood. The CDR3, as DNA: TGTGCCAGCAGCGTAGTGGGGGTCGGGGCAGATACGCAGTATTTT. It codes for CASSVVGVGADTQYF.